A single sample is the source of the 7 T cell receptor beta chains below, sequenced in a study of blood T cell repertoires in COVID-19. Repertoires were generated with immunoSEQ multiplex PCR, while TCRdb's copy carries only in-frame clones and drops some. The table includes about 110,000 clones, 60% to 85% detected once. Sequencing was carried out using peripheral blood. Source of these receptors: a human donor in a cohort sampled during active or convalescent COVID-19.

V gene TRBV5-8 combines with J gene TRBJ2-1; 7 bases map to TRBD1. The CDR3 has 15 amino acids. V lost 4 bases and J lost 9; bases outside the gene matches: 13. CDR1 and CDR2 (germline): SGHTS, YDEGEE. CDR3 nucleotides: TGTGCCAGCAGCCCCGCACACAGGGGATCGGGTGAGCAGTTCTTC. It is translated as CASSPAHRGSGEQFF. Using reference TRBV5-8 and TRBJ2-1 for the parts outside the CDR3, the full variable domain is EAGVTQSPTHLIKTRGQQATLRCSPISGHTSVYWYQQALGLGLQFLLWYDEGEERNRGNFPPRFSGRQFPNYSSELNVNALELEDSALYLCASSPAHRGSGEQFFGPGTRLTVL.

This chain links TRBV29-1 with TRBJ1-2; D ambiguous. Trimming took off 7 bases at V and 5 bases at J, with 11 bases between the two ends. The length of the CDR3 is 11 residues. Germline lookup yields CDR1 SQVTM and CDR2 ANQGSEA. The CDR3 DNA reads as TGCAGCGCCCTGATCGGGTATGGCTACACCTTC. Residues: CSALIGYGYTF.

The chain is built from TRBV12-5 and TRBJ2-5, with TRBD2 matching over 13 bases. The CDR3 covers 16 residues. In germline, CDR1 is LGHNT, CDR2 FRNRAP. J was trimmed by 5 bases and V by 7 bases; bases with no gene match: 10. CDR3 sequence reads: CASAPGLAGITETQYF. The CDR3 bases are TGTGCTAGTGCCCCGGGACTAGCGGGGATTACGGAGACCCAGTACTTC.

CDR3 bases: TGTGCCAGCAGCCCTTCGGGCACAGGACGTCTCCTCCACTTT. It encodes CASSPSGTGRLLHF. V and J are TRBV11-2 and TRBJ1-6, with a tentative D call TRBD1 (5 bases). In germline, CDR1 is SGHAT, CDR2 FQNNGV. The CDR3 loop spans 14 amino acids. V was shortened by 5 bases and J by 15 bases, with 20 bases between the two germline ends.

The chain combines TRBV4-2 with TRBJ1-6, with D possibly being TRBD1 (6 bases). In germline, CDR1 is LGHNA, CDR2 YNFKEQ. The V and J ends lost 4 bases and 3 bases respectively, with 13 bases between them. The CDR3 runs 16 residues. The DNA of the CDR3 is TGTGCCAGCAGCCCAACACAGGGCGTCTATAATTCACCCCTCCACTTT. It is translated as CASSPTQGVYNSPLHF.

The chain couples TRBV18 to TRBJ1-2, with 10 bases matching TRBD1. The CDR3 has 18 amino acids. Unmatched junction bases numbered 14, after V lost 5 bases and J lost 2 bases. CDR1 is KGHSH and CDR2 is LQKENI in the germline V gene. The CDR3 here is CASSTSGRDRGENYGYTF. The CDR3, as DNA: TGTGCCAGCTCAACCTCGGGCCGGGACAGGGGAGAAAACTATGGCTACACCTTC.

This clone was detected once. This sequence joins TRBV9 and TRBJ2-6; 9 bases are shared with TRBD1. V lost 2 bases and J lost 1; bases outside the gene matches: 22. The V gene's germline CDR1 is SGDLS and CDR2 YYNGEE. CDR3 size: 23 residues. The DNA for the CDR3 is TGTGCCAGCAGCGTCCCCCCGGGACAGGGAGACAACCCCCTCCCTTCTGGGGCCAACGTCCTGACTTTC. Translating it yields CASSVPPGQGDNPLPSGANVLTF.